Following are 27 T cell receptor beta chains from one sample sequenced in a study of blood T cell repertoires in COVID-19. Libraries were prepared by immunoSEQ multiplex PCR; TCRdb keeps only in-frame clonotypes and omits some of them. This repertoire shows about 97,000 clones, 87% found once; its top ten account for 15%. The material sequenced was peripheral blood. Every receptor here comes from a human donor in a cohort sampled during active COVID-19.

V is TRBV25-1 and J is TRBJ1-1; 9 nucleotides line up with TRBD1. This CDR3 is 17 amino acids long. Germline V CDR1 and CDR2: MGHDK, SYGVNS. Trimming at V came to 1 base and at J to 10 bases, leaving 16 bases not matched to a gene. CDR3 sequence (DNA): TGTGCCAGCAGTGAATCGCCGAGACAGGGGGGATCCATGGCAGCTTTCTTT. It translates to CASSESPRQGGSMAAFF. Together with reference TRBV25-1 and TRBJ1-1, the CDR3 gives the full variable domain: EADIYQTPRYLVIGTGKKITLECSQTMGHDKMYWYQQDPGMELHLIHYSYGVNSTEKGDLSSESTVSRIRTEHFPLTLESARPSHTSQYLCASSESPRQGGSMAAFFGQGTRLTVV.

V usage is TRBV30 and J usage is TRBJ2-1; TRBD2 is a possible D gene (6 bases). CDR1 is GTSNPN, CDR2 SVGIG, per germline (reference sequence). This CDR3 is 13 amino acids long. Between the trimmed V and J ends, which lost 2 bases and 6 bases, there was a span of 11 bases. CDR3 coding DNA: TGTGCCTGGAGTTTACTGGGGGGCAATGAGCAGTTCTTC. Translated: CAWSLLGGNEQFF.

This chain uses TRBV16 with TRBJ2-1, with a weak D call TRBD2 (6 bases). Trimming left V 2 bases short and J 6 bases short, with 14 bases between. The CDR3 is 15 amino acids. Germline CDR1 is KGHSY and CDR2 is FQNENV. The CDR3 is CASSQAWRGPNEQFF. As DNA, the CDR3 is TGTGCCAGCAGCCAAGCCTGGCGGGGCCCCAATGAGCAGTTCTTC.

This chain connects TRBV6-5 to TRBJ1-6; D might be TRBD1 (5 bases). CDR1 is MNHEY, CDR2 SVGAGI, per germline. This CDR3 has 15 residues. The ends were cut back, 6 bases at V and 5 bases at J, with 14 bases in the middle. The CDR3 nucleotides read TGTGCCAGCAGCCCGGACGGGGGAGATAATTCACCCCTCCACTTT. Protein: CASSPDGGDNSPLHF.

The V gene is TRBV9, the J gene TRBJ2-2; weak D call: TRBD1 (6 bases). Trimming took 6 bases from V and 4 from J, leaving 13 bases between them. CDR1 and CDR2 (germline): SGDLS, YYNGEE. The CDR3 length is 14 residues. The CDR3 DNA sequence: TGTGCCAGCACATCCCCGACAGGCACCGGGGAGCTGTTTTTT. This encodes CASTSPTGTGELFF.

V and J are TRBV7-2 and TRBJ2-3; 8 bases are a match to TRBD1. This CDR3 has 13 residues. With V trimmed by 5 bases and J by 6 bases, 4 bases remained unmatched. Germline V gives CDR1 SGHTA, CDR2 FQGNSA. CDR3 sequence: CASSRTGSDTQYF. Written as DNA, the CDR3 is TGTGCCAGCAGCCGGACAGGGTCCGATACGCAGTATTTT.

The chain carries TRBV19 and TRBJ1-1, with D possibly matching TRBD1 (5 bases). The CDR3 extends over 13 amino acids. Germline-derived CDR1 and CDR2 are LNHDA and SQIVND (reference sequence). V lost 1 base and J lost 3, with 6 bases in between. The CDR3, as DNA: TGTGCCAGTAGTATAGCGGGGGACACTGAAGCTTTCTTT. Amino acid sequence: CASSIAGDTEAFF.

The chain uses TRBV4-3 and TRBJ2-1; D perhaps matches TRBD2 (6 bases). The germline gives CDR1 LGHNA, CDR2 YSLEER. V lost 1 base to trimming and J lost 4 bases, with 8 bases between them. The CDR3 is made up of 14 amino acids. CDR3 loop: CASSQVSGYNEQFF. Written as DNA, the CDR3 is TGCGCCAGCAGCCAAGTTAGCGGATACAATGAGCAGTTCTTC.

The V gene is TRBV9, the J gene TRBJ1-1, with a weak D call TRBD1 (5 bases). The CDR3 consists of 14 residues. V dropped 1 base and J dropped 1 base, with 8 bases sitting between them. Germline-derived CDR1 and CDR2 are SGDLS and YYNGEE. CDR3 region: CASSVSGGNTEAFF. The CDR3 DNA reads TGTGCCAGCAGCGTATCGGGGGGGAACACTGAAGCTTTCTTT.

This chain connects TRBV28 to TRBJ1-5; TRBD1 is a possible D gene (6 bases). Trimming pared 6 bases from V and 0 bases from J, leaving 9 bases between. Germline V lookup: CDR1 MDHEN, CDR2 SYDVKM. This CDR3 has 14 amino acids. The CDR3 region has the DNA TGTGCCAGCAGAGACAGGTTTAGCAATCAGCCCCAGCATTTT. This sequence encodes CASRDRFSNQPQHF.

This clone was seen a single time. The V call is TRBV7-2, the J call TRBJ1-4, with TRBD1 identical over 7 bases. After removal of 5 bases from V and 7 bases from J, the junction contained 7 bases not matched to a gene. This CDR3 is 14 amino acids long. Germline assignment: CDR1 SGHTA and CDR2 FQGNSA. The CDR3: CASSPRGQGEKLFF. The CDR3 region has the DNA TGTGCCAGCAGCCCAAGGGGGCAAGGTGAAAAACTGTTTTTT. Supplemented by reference TRBV7-2 and TRBJ1-4, the full variable domain reads GAGVSQSPSNKVTEKGKDVELRCDPISGHTALYWYRQSLGQGLEFLIYFQGNSAPDKSGLPSDRFSAERTGGSVSTLTIQRTQQEDSAVYLCASSPRGQGEKLFFGSGTQLSVL.

This clone was seen just once. The chain uses TRBV6-5 and TRBJ1-2, with D possibly being TRBD1 (5 bases). Per the germline V gene, CDR1 is MNHEY and CDR2 is SVGAGI. This CDR3 has 11 residues. Trimming removed 4 bases at V and 9 bases at J, with 9 bases between. CDR3 DNA sequence: TGTGCCAGCAGTTCCCAGGGTAGCTACACCTTC. Amino acid sequence: CASSSQGSYTF.

The chain recombines TRBV9 with TRBJ2-5; 12 bases match TRBD2. Germline CDR1 and CDR2: SGDLS and YYNGEE. This CDR3 contains 17 residues. The trim removed 0 bases at V and 5 bases at J, leaving 8 bases unmatched. In nucleotides, the CDR3 is TGTGCCAGCAGCGTAGATCCTAGCGGGGGGGCCGGGGAGACCCAGTACTTC. The encoded protein is CASSVDPSGGAGETQYF.

The CDR3 region has the DNA TGCAGTGCTAATGACAGGGGCTATGGCTACACCTTC. Protein product: CSANDRGYGYTF. The rearrangement uses TRBV20-1 and TRBJ1-2; 8 bases map to TRBD1. This CDR3 spans 12 amino acids. Germline CDR1 and CDR2: DFQATT and SNEGSKA (reference sequence). V lost 4 bases and J lost 4; bases outside the gene matches: 2.

The chain joins TRBV6-1 to TRBJ1-5; D is ambiguous. The CDR3 is made up of 11 amino acids. Germline CDR1 is MNHNS and CDR2 is SASEGT. Trimming cost V 0 bases and J 15 bases, with 9 bases left between them. CDR3 sequence reads: CASSEAQLPHF. The DNA for the CDR3 is TGTGCCAGCAGTGAAGCACAGCTCCCGCATTTT.

The chain recombines TRBV9 with TRBJ1-2, with 11 bases lining up with TRBD1. The germline gives CDR1 SGDLS, CDR2 YYNGEE. V lost 4 bases to trimming and J lost 2 bases; unmatched junction nucleotides: 4. The CDR3 consists of 15 residues. The CDR3: CASSIRDRGNYGYTF. The CDR3 DNA sequence: TGTGCCAGCAGCATACGGGACAGGGGGAACTATGGCTACACCTTC.

This chain links TRBV10-3 with TRBJ2-1; 13 bases agree with TRBD2. The CDR3 sequence is 18 residues long. Germline lookup yields CDR1 ENHRY and CDR2 SYGVKD. V was pared by 4 bases and J by 4 bases, with 10 bases of the junction left unmatched. CDR3 in DNA: TGTGCCATCAGTGGCGGGACTAGCGGGGTCGCTTTATACAATGAGCAGTTCTTC. It yields the protein CAISGGTSGVALYNEQFF.

The gene calls are TRBV4-1 and TRBJ2-7, with D possibly matching TRBD2 (5 bases). CDR1 and CDR2 from the germline V gene are MGHRA and YSYEKL. The CDR3 sequence is 15 residues long. The V gene lost 1 base and the J gene lost 4 bases, with 14 bases spanning the gap. CDR3: CASSQVLEGSYEQYF. CDR3 in DNA: TGCGCCAGCAGCCAAGTACTAGAAGGATCATACGAGCAGTACTTC.

The V and J genes are TRBV6-4 and TRBJ1-5, with TRBD1 as a possible D gene (6 bases). There are 16 residues in the CDR3. V was cut by 0 bases and J by 5 bases, with 14 bases left in between. The germline V gene has CDR1 MRHNA and CDR2 SNTAGT. CDR3 region: CASSDSAGATYQPQHF. CDR3 DNA sequence: TGTGCCAGCAGTGACTCGGCAGGGGCAACGTATCAGCCCCAGCATTTT.

The rearrangement uses TRBV4-2 and TRBJ2-7, with 12 bases aligning to TRBD2. CDR1 and CDR2 (germline): LGHNA, YNFKEQ. CDR3 length: 16 amino acids. V shed 1 base and J 2 bases; nucleotides not matched to a gene: 3. In DNA form, the CDR3 reads TGTGCCAGCAGCCAAGTGGGACTAGCGGGCACCTACGAGCAGTACTTC. This gives the protein CASSQVGLAGTYEQYF.

This clone was seen more than once but under ten times. The chain is built from TRBV7-9 and TRBJ1-6, with TRBD1 matching over 7 bases. Germline V lookup: CDR1 SEHNR, CDR2 FQNEAQ (reference sequence). V shed 6 bases and J 9 bases; nucleotides not matched to a gene: 5. The CDR3 contains 13 residues. CDR3 region: CASSPTGASPLHF. DNA for the CDR3: TGTGCCAGCAGTCCAACAGGGGCTTCACCCCTCCACTTT. Drawing the rest from reference TRBV7-9 and TRBJ1-6, the complete variable domain is DTGVSQNPRHKITKRGQNVTFRCDPISEHNRLYWYRQTLGQGPEFLTYFQNEAQLEKSRLLSDRFSAERPKGSFSTLEIQRTEQGDSAMYLCASSPTGASPLHFGNGTRLTVT.

This clone occurred once. The chain carries TRBV28 and TRBJ2-7; TRBD2 aligns across 8 bases. J was trimmed by 2 bases and V by 4 bases; bases with no gene match: 10. This CDR3 is 16 amino acids long. CDR1 and CDR2 from the germline V gene are MDHEN and SYDVKM. CDR3 protein: CASSSHGGGTPYEQYF. The CDR3 region has the DNA TGTGCCAGCAGTTCCCACGGGGGGGGGACCCCCTACGAGCAGTACTTC.

This chain uses TRBV10-3 with TRBJ1-1; tentative D call: TRBD1 (5 bases). The CDR3 spans 13 residues. Per germline, CDR1 ENHRY and CDR2 SYGVKD. Trimming shortened V by 5 bases and J by 2 bases, and 9 bases separated the two germline ends. The CDR3 is CAISNRGNTEAFF. In nucleotides, the CDR3 is TGTGCCATCAGTAATAGGGGAAACACTGAAGCTTTCTTT.

The CDR3 DNA reads as TGTGCCAGCACCTCGGGACTCCGAGGGACCGGGGAGCTGTTTTTT. Translating gives CASTSGLRGTGELFF. The chain carries TRBV6-5 and TRBJ2-2; tentative D call: TRBD2 (6 bases). Germline V lookup: CDR1 MNHEY, CDR2 SVGAGI. This CDR3 comprises 15 residues. V shed 7 bases and J shed 5 bases, with 17 bases lying between them.

The chain carries TRBV10-1 and TRBJ1-1; D is undetermined. V was shortened by 2 bases and J by 2 bases, with 6 bases between the two germline ends. The CDR3 runs 13 residues. Germline assignment: CDR1 WNHNN and CDR2 SYGVQD (reference sequence). The DNA of the CDR3 is TGCGCCAGCAGTGAGGCCCTAAACACTGAAGCTTTCTTT. Encoded protein: CASSEALNTEAFF.

The CDR3 is CASSLGGAGATDTQYF. The CDR3 DNA reads TGCGCCAGCAGCTTGGGCGGAGCGGGGGCTACAGATACGCAGTATTTT. The rearrangement uses TRBV5-1 and TRBJ2-3; 8 nucleotides align to TRBD2. From germline, CDR1 is SGHRS and CDR2 YFSETQ. The CDR3 runs 16 residues. V lost 0 bases and J lost 3; bases outside the gene matches: 6.

The chain carries TRBV3-1 (or the pseudogene TRBV3-2) and TRBJ2-5, with TRBD2 matching 10 bases. Germline V gives CDR1 LGHDT, CDR2 YNNKEL (reference sequence). There are 18 residues in the CDR3. The junction had 18 bases not matched to a gene; V was cut back by 6 bases and J by 5 bases. The CDR3 nucleotides are TGTGCCAGCAGGAGGCCCAGTGCCAGCGGGGGGGCCGGGGAGACCCAGTACTTC. Protein: CASRRPSASGGAGETQYF.